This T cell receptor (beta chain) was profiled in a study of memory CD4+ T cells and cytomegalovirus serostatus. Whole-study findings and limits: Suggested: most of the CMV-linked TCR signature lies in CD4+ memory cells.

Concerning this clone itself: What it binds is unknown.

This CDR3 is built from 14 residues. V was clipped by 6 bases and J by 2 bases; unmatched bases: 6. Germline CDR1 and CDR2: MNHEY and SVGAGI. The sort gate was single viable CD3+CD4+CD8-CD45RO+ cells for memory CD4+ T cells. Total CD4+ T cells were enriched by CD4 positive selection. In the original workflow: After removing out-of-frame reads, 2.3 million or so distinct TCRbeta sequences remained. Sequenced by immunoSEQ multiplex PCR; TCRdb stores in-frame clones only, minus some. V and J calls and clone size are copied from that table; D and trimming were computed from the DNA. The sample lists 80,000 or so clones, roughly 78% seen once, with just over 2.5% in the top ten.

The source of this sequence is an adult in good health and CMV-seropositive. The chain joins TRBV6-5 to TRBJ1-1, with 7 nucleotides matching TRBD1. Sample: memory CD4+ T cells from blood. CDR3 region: CASSPGQHNTEAFF. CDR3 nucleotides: TGTGCCAGCAGCCCGGGACAGCACAACACTGAAGCTTTCTTT.